These T cell receptor beta chains were read from a single sample in a study of OX40 agonist ivuxolimab in advanced cancers. The assay was immunoSEQ multiplex PCR, and TCRdb's table has in-frame clones only and misses some. The table includes 20,000 to 25,000 clones, approximately 86% detected once. This specimen was CD4+ or CD8+ T cells sorted from blood, taken in a trial of the OX40 agonist ivuxolimab. The receptors here all came from an adult with an advanced solid tumor such as melanoma, head and neck, liver or kidney cancer. Both conserved end residues are part of each CDR3. Fields, in order: CDR3 DNA, CDR3 protein, J gene, D gene, V gene, clone size. A D gene is named only where the DNA matches it firmly. Rows may omit the clone size; those that give it use once, few, many or a size class.

CDR3 DNA: TGTGCCAGCAGCGTAGCTGGAGGGGGCCTAGCGGGGACCCAGTACTTC
CDR3 protein: CASSVAGGGLAGTQYF
J gene: TRBJ2-5
D gene: -
V gene: TRBV9
clone size: -

CDR3 DNA: TGTGCCAGCAGTTGGGGGACAGGTCCTTCCTACGAGCAGTACTTC
CDR3 protein: CASSWGTGPSYEQYF
J gene: TRBJ2-7
D gene: TRBD1
V gene: TRBV27
clone size: -

CDR3 DNA: TGTGCCAGCAGGTCAGTGGTTACCGAGCAGTACTTC
CDR3 protein: CASRSVVTEQYF
J gene: TRBJ2-7
D gene: -
V gene: TRBV6-5
clone size: -

CDR3 DNA: TGTGCCAGCAGTTTATGGGGGAACACTGAAGCTTTCTTT
CDR3 protein: CASSLWGNTEAFF
J gene: TRBJ1-1
D gene: -
V gene: TRBV27
clone size: few

CDR3 DNA: TGTGCCAGCAGTTATGGACAGGGAATAACCTACAATGAGCAGTTCTTC
CDR3 protein: CASSYGQGITYNEQFF
J gene: TRBJ2-1
D gene: TRBD1
V gene: TRBV6-5
clone size: -

CDR3 DNA: TGCAGCGTTGGACAGGGGCAAGCTTTCTTT
CDR3 protein: CSVGQGQAFF
J gene: TRBJ1-1
D gene: TRBD1
V gene: TRBV29-1
clone size: -

CDR3 DNA: TGTGCCAGTAGTACCCGGACAGGATCCTACAATGAGCAGTTCTTC
CDR3 protein: CASSTRTGSYNEQFF
J gene: TRBJ2-1
D gene: TRBD1
V gene: TRBV19
clone size: -

CDR3 DNA: TGTGCCAGCAGCCCGATATGGACGGGTAACACTGAAGCTTTCTTT
CDR3 protein: CASSPIWTGNTEAFF
J gene: TRBJ1-1
D gene: -
V gene: TRBV6-6
clone size: once

CDR3 DNA: TGTGCCAGTAGTACCGGGACTCCTGTCGATGAGCAGTTCTTC
CDR3 protein: CASSTGTPVDEQFF
J gene: TRBJ2-1
D gene: -
V gene: TRBV19
clone size: -

CDR3 DNA: TGCGCCAGCAGCCAAAGAGATAACACTAGGGATACGCAGTATTTT
CDR3 protein: CASSQRDNTRDTQYF
J gene: TRBJ2-3
D gene: -
V gene: TRBV4-3
clone size: -

CDR3 DNA: TGTGCCAGCAGCGTGGGGCCAGGGGGCGGTGAGACCCAGTACTTC
CDR3 protein: CASSVGPGGGETQYF
J gene: TRBJ2-5
D gene: TRBD1
V gene: TRBV9
clone size: -

CDR3 DNA: TGTGCCAGCAACACTCTAGCGGACCAAGAGACCCAGTACTTC
CDR3 protein: CASNTLADQETQYF
J gene: TRBJ2-5
D gene: TRBD2
V gene: TRBV13
clone size: -

CDR3 DNA: TGTGCCAGCCCTATTGGACCAGCCGGACAGGGCGCTTTCTTT
CDR3 protein: CASPIGPAGQGAFF
J gene: TRBJ1-1
D gene: TRBD1
V gene: TRBV6-5
clone size: -

CDR3 DNA: TGTGCCAGAAGATGTGAAGAACCGGGGAGGGGGACCCAGTACTTC
CDR3 protein: CARRCEEPGRGTQYF
J gene: TRBJ2-5
D gene: TRBD2
V gene: TRBV5-3
clone size: -

CDR3 DNA: TGTGCCAGCAGCCCCCGACAGAATCACAATGAGCAGTTCTTC
CDR3 protein: CASSPRQNHNEQFF
J gene: TRBJ2-1
D gene: -
V gene: TRBV9
clone size: few

CDR3 DNA: TGTGCCAGCAGTTTGAATCCCCCCTACGAGCAGTACTTC
CDR3 protein: CASSLNPPYEQYF
J gene: TRBJ2-7
D gene: -
V gene: TRBV27
clone size: few

CDR3 DNA: TGTGCTAGCAGCAAAACACAGGGCACCGAAGCTTTCTTT
CDR3 protein: CASSKTQGTEAFF
J gene: TRBJ1-1
D gene: -
V gene: TRBV7-7
clone size: -

CDR3 DNA: TGTGCCAGCAGCTTAGTCGGCGCGGGGGCAACTAATGAAAAACTGTTTTTT
CDR3 protein: CASSLVGAGATNEKLFF
J gene: TRBJ1-4
D gene: -
V gene: TRBV7-9
clone size: -

CDR3 DNA: TGTGCCAGCAGCTTAAGAAGAGCTAGCATTACAGATACGCAGTATTTT
CDR3 protein: CASSLRRASITDTQYF
J gene: TRBJ2-3
D gene: -
V gene: TRBV7-3
clone size: -

CDR3 DNA: TGCAGCGTTTACCAATGGGATTCCTACGAGCAGTACTTC
CDR3 protein: CSVYQWDSYEQYF
J gene: TRBJ2-7
D gene: -
V gene: TRBV29-1
clone size: -

CDR3 DNA: TGTGCCAGCAGCTTAGTTGGTGTTCTAAACACCATATATTTT
CDR3 protein: CASSLVGVLNTIYF
J gene: TRBJ1-3
D gene: -
V gene: TRBV7-9
clone size: -

CDR3 DNA: TGTGCCTCGTCAGAGGGCAGGAACACAGATACGCAGTATTTT
CDR3 protein: CASSEGRNTDTQYF
J gene: TRBJ2-3
D gene: -
V gene: TRBV19
clone size: -

CDR3 DNA: TGTGCCAGCAGCCGGGCGGCCCTTAGCGGGTACAATGAGCAGTTCTTC
CDR3 protein: CASSRAALSGYNEQFF
J gene: TRBJ2-1
D gene: -
V gene: TRBV21-1
clone size: -

CDR3 DNA: TGTGCCAGCAGTGAAAACAGGGGGATCTACGAGCAGTACTTC
CDR3 protein: CASSENRGIYEQYF
J gene: TRBJ2-7
D gene: TRBD1
V gene: TRBV2
clone size: -

CDR3 DNA: TGTGCCAGCAGTTACTCGAAAGGTCTTAACACTGAAGCTTTCTTT
CDR3 protein: CASSYSKGLNTEAFF
J gene: TRBJ1-1
D gene: -
V gene: TRBV6-5
clone size: -

CDR3 DNA: TGTGCCAGCAGCTTAGGTCCTAGCGGAATAAACGAGCAGTACTTC
CDR3 protein: CASSLGPSGINEQYF
J gene: TRBJ2-7
D gene: TRBD2
V gene: TRBV7-6
clone size: -

CDR3 DNA: TGTGCCAGCAGCCTGCCGCCGGGACAAGTACAATCACCCCTCCACTTT
CDR3 protein: CASSLPPGQVQSPLHF
J gene: TRBJ1-6
D gene: -
V gene: TRBV5-6
clone size: -

CDR3 DNA: TGCGCCAGCAGCAACTGGGACTCCTCGTACGAGCAGTACTTC
CDR3 protein: CASSNWDSSYEQYF
J gene: TRBJ2-7
D gene: -
V gene: TRBV10-1
clone size: -

CDR3 DNA: TGTGCCAGCAGCTCCCCAGGACGGAGCTACGAGCAGTACTTC
CDR3 protein: CASSSPGRSYEQYF
J gene: TRBJ2-7
D gene: -
V gene: TRBV7-9
clone size: few

CDR3 DNA: TGTGCCAGCAGCCCCAGACAGGGGGCCGGCAATCAGCCCCAGCATTTT
CDR3 protein: CASSPRQGAGNQPQHF
J gene: TRBJ1-5
D gene: TRBD1
V gene: TRBV7-8
clone size: -

CDR3 DNA: TGTGCCAGCAGCTTAGGCGGGTACGAGCAGTACTTC
CDR3 protein: CASSLGGYEQYF
J gene: TRBJ2-7
D gene: -
V gene: TRBV5-4
clone size: -

CDR3 DNA: TGTGCCAGTAGCTCGGACGGGGGGTCTGGGGCCAACGTCCTGACTTTC
CDR3 protein: CASSSDGGSGANVLTF
J gene: TRBJ2-6
D gene: TRBD2
V gene: TRBV19
clone size: -

CDR3 DNA: TGTGCCAGCACCCAAAGGGGCCGAACCCCGGGCGAGCAGTACTTC
CDR3 protein: CASTQRGRTPGEQYF
J gene: TRBJ2-7
D gene: -
V gene: TRBV28
clone size: -

CDR3 DNA: TGTGCCAGCAGCCCCCGCCAGGCCGGGCAAGAGACCCAGTACTTC
CDR3 protein: CASSPRQAGQETQYF
J gene: TRBJ2-5
D gene: -
V gene: TRBV11-2
clone size: -

CDR3 DNA: TGTGCCAGCAGCCAGCATCCCGGGACAGGCGAGGGCGAGCAGTACTTC
CDR3 protein: CASSQHPGTGEGEQYF
J gene: TRBJ2-7
D gene: TRBD1
V gene: TRBV7-2
clone size: -

CDR3 DNA: TGTGCCAGCAGCTTAGTCGTAATGAACACTGAAGCTTTCTTT
CDR3 protein: CASSLVVMNTEAFF
J gene: TRBJ1-1
D gene: -
V gene: TRBV7-9
clone size: -

CDR3 DNA: TGTGCCAGCAGTATCGAACTAGCGGGCACCGGGGAGCTGTTTTTT
CDR3 protein: CASSIELAGTGELFF
J gene: TRBJ2-2
D gene: TRBD2
V gene: TRBV7-2
clone size: few

CDR3 DNA: TGTGCCAGCAGCTTGGTTACAGCCCGCATGCACACCTTC
CDR3 protein: CASSLVTARMHTF
J gene: TRBJ1-2
D gene: -
V gene: TRBV5-6
clone size: -

CDR3 DNA: TGTGCCAGCAGCCAAGGGACTAGCGGAATCCGAGAGACCCAGTACTTC
CDR3 protein: CASSQGTSGIRETQYF
J gene: TRBJ2-5
D gene: TRBD2
V gene: TRBV14
clone size: -

CDR3 DNA: TGTGCCAGCAGTTTATTACGGGGGGCCCCTGAAGCTTTCTTT
CDR3 protein: CASSLLRGAPEAFF
J gene: TRBJ1-1
D gene: -
V gene: TRBV27
clone size: few

CDR3 DNA: TGTGCCAGTAGTATGGTGGGGATGTCGCTCTACGAGCAGTACTTC
CDR3 protein: CASSMVGMSLYEQYF
J gene: TRBJ2-7
D gene: -
V gene: TRBV19
clone size: -

CDR3 DNA: TGTGCCAGTAGCACAAGCGGGGGGACCTCCTACAATGAGCAGTTCTTC
CDR3 protein: CASSTSGGTSYNEQFF
J gene: TRBJ2-1
D gene: TRBD2
V gene: TRBV19
clone size: once

CDR3 DNA: TGTGCCAGCAGCTCACAGGGGGAGGTCACCATATATTTT
CDR3 protein: CASSSQGEVTIYF
J gene: TRBJ1-3
D gene: TRBD1
V gene: TRBV7-9
clone size: -

CDR3 DNA: TGTGCCAGCAGTGAGGCCAGCGGGGGGGCCGGTGATACGCAGTATTTT
CDR3 protein: CASSEASGGAGDTQYF
J gene: TRBJ2-3
D gene: TRBD2
V gene: TRBV6-4
clone size: -

CDR3 DNA: TGCGCAAGCAGCCAAGGTACCAGGGAACCTAGCACAGATACGCAGTATTTT
CDR3 protein: CASSQGTREPSTDTQYF
J gene: TRBJ2-3
D gene: -
V gene: TRBV4-3
clone size: -

CDR3 DNA: TGTGCCAGCTCCGACGGGACAGGGGGTTTCAGGAATGAGCAGTTCTTC
CDR3 protein: CASSDGTGGFRNEQFF
J gene: TRBJ2-1
D gene: TRBD1
V gene: TRBV9
clone size: -

CDR3 DNA: TGTGCCAGCAGCGCCCGACAAACTAGCACAGATACGCAGTATTTT
CDR3 protein: CASSARQTSTDTQYF
J gene: TRBJ2-3
D gene: -
V gene: TRBV7-9
clone size: -

CDR3 DNA: TGCGCCAGCAGCCAAGGGGTCAGGACGGTCACTGAAGCTTTCTTT
CDR3 protein: CASSQGVRTVTEAFF
J gene: TRBJ1-1
D gene: -
V gene: TRBV4-3
clone size: -

CDR3 DNA: TGTGCCAGCACCCCAACCCTTGGGACGGCCGAGCAGTTCTTC
CDR3 protein: CASTPTLGTAEQFF
J gene: TRBJ2-1
D gene: -
V gene: TRBV9
clone size: -

CDR3 DNA: TGTGCCAGTAGTATAGAACTGACGAACCTATACAATCAGCCCCAGCATTTT
CDR3 protein: CASSIELTNLYNQPQHF
J gene: TRBJ1-5
D gene: -
V gene: TRBV19
clone size: -

CDR3 DNA: TGTGCCAGCAGAATCTCAGGGACATGGAACACTGAAGCTTTCTTT
CDR3 protein: CASRISGTWNTEAFF
J gene: TRBJ1-1
D gene: -
V gene: TRBV6-5
clone size: -

CDR3 DNA: TGTGCCAGCAGTGACAGGGGGCGGAACACTGAAGCTTTCTTT
CDR3 protein: CASSDRGRNTEAFF
J gene: TRBJ1-1
D gene: TRBD1
V gene: TRBV6-4
clone size: -

CDR3 DNA: TGTGCCAGTAGTAGAGATCCGGGACGAGTGGCTGAAGCTTTCTTT
CDR3 protein: CASSRDPGRVAEAFF
J gene: TRBJ1-1
D gene: -
V gene: TRBV19
clone size: -

CDR3 DNA: TGCGCCAGCAGTGGAGGGGTATGGACTGAAGCTTTCTTT
CDR3 protein: CASSGGVWTEAFF
J gene: TRBJ1-1
D gene: -
V gene: TRBV10-2
clone size: -

CDR3 DNA: TGTGCCAGCAGTTTAGGAGGTCGCTATGAGCAGTTCTTC
CDR3 protein: CASSLGGRYEQFF
J gene: TRBJ2-1
D gene: -
V gene: TRBV27
clone size: -

CDR3 DNA: TGTGCCAGCAGTTTACAGGGTGGAAACTATGGCTACACCTTC
CDR3 protein: CASSLQGGNYGYTF
J gene: TRBJ1-2
D gene: -
V gene: TRBV27
clone size: large

CDR3 DNA: TGTGCCAGCAGTTACCGGGAAAACTATGGCTACACCTTC
CDR3 protein: CASSYRENYGYTF
J gene: TRBJ1-2
D gene: -
V gene: TRBV6-5
clone size: once

CDR3 DNA: TGTGCCAGCAGCTCTCCAGAGGGGTATGGCTATGGCTACACCTTC
CDR3 protein: CASSSPEGYGYGYTF
J gene: TRBJ1-2
D gene: -
V gene: TRBV5-3
clone size: -

CDR3 DNA: TGCGCCAGCAGCCAAGGATTAGCGGGGGGTACCGGGGAGCTGTTTTTT
CDR3 protein: CASSQGLAGGTGELFF
J gene: TRBJ2-2
D gene: TRBD2
V gene: TRBV4-3
clone size: -